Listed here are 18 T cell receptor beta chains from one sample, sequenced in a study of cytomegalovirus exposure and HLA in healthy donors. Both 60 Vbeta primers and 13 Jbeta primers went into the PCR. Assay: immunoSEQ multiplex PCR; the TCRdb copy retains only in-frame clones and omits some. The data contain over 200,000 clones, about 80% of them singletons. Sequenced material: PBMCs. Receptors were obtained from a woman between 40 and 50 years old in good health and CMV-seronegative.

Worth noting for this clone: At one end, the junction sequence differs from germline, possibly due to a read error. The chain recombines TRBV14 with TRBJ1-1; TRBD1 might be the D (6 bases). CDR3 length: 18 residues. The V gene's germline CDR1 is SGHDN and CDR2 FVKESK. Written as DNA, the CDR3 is TGTGCCAGCAGCCAAGATCTTACAGGGATGGTAGTGAAGACTGAAGCTTTCTTT. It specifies CASSQDLTGMVVKTEAFF.

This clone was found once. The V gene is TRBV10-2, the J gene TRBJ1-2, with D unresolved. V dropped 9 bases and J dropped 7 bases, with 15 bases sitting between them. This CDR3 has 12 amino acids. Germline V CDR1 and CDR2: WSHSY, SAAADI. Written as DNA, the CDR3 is TGCGCCAGTACTCAGGCCGCTTCTGGCTACACCTTC. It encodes CASTQAASGYTF.

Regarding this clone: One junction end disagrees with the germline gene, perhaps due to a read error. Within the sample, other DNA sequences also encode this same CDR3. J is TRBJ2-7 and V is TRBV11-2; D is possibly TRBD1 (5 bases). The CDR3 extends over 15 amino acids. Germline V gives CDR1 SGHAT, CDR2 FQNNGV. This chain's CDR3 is CASSLMDTLSYEQYF. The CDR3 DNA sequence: TGTGCTAGCAGCTTAATGGACACCCTCTCCTACGAGCAGTACTTC.

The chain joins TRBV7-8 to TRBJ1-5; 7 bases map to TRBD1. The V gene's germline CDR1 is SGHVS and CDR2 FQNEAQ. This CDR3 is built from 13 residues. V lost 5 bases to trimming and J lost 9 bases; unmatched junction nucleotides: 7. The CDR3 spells CASSVTGIVPQHF. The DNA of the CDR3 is TGTGCCAGCAGCGTGACAGGGATAGTGCCCCAGCATTTT.

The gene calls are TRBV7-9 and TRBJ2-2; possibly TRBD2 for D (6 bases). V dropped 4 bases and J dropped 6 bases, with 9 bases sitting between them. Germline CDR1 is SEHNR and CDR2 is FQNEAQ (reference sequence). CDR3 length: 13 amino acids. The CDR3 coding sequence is TGTGCCAGCAGCTCGACTAGGCCCGGGGAGCTGTTTTTT. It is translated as CASSSTRPGELFF.

The CDR3 region has the DNA TGCAGTGCTAACAGGTTCGGCGAGCAGTACTTC. Its translation is CSANRFGEQYF. The chain is built from TRBV20-1 and TRBJ2-7, with D possibly matching TRBD1 (5 bases). V was trimmed by 4 bases and J by 6 bases, leaving 10 bases between them. CDR3 length: 11 amino acids. The germline V gene encodes CDR1 DFQATT and CDR2 SNEGSKA (reference sequence).

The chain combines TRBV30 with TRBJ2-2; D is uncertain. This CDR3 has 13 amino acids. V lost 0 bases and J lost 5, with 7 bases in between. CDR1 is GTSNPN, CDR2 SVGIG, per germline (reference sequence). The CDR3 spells CAWSVMATGELFF. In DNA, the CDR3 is TGTGCCTGGAGTGTGATGGCAACCGGGGAGCTGTTTTTT.

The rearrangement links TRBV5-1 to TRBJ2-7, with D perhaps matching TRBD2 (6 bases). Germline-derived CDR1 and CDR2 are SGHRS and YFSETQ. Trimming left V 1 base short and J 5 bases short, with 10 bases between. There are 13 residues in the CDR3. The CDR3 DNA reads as TGCGCCAGCAGCTTGCTGGGGGGAAACGAGCAGTACTTC. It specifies CASSLLGGNEQYF. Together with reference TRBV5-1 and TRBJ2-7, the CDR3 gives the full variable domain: KAGVTQTPRYLIKTRGQQVTLSCSPISGHRSVSWYQQTPGQGLQFLFEYFSETQRNKGNFPGRFSGRQFSNSRSEMNVSTLELGDSALYLCASSLLGGNEQYFGPGTRLTVT.

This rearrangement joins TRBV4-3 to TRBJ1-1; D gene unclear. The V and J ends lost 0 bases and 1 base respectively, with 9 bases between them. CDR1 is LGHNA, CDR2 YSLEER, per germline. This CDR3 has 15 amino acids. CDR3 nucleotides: TGCGCCAGCAGCCAAGATGGTACGGGGAACACTGAAGCTTTCTTT. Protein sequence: CASSQDGTGNTEAFF.

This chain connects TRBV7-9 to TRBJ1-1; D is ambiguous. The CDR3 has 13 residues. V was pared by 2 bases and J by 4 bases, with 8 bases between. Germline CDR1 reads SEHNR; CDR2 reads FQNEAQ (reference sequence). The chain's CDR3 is CASSLSVTTEAFF. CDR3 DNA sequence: TGTGCCAGCAGCTTATCGGTAACCACTGAAGCTTTCTTT. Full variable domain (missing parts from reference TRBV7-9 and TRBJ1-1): DTGVSQNPRHKITKRGQNVTFRCDPISEHNRLYWYRQTLGQGPEFLTYFQNEAQLEKSRLLSDRFSAERPKGSFSTLEIQRTEQGDSAMYLCASSLSVTTEAFFGQGTRLTVV.

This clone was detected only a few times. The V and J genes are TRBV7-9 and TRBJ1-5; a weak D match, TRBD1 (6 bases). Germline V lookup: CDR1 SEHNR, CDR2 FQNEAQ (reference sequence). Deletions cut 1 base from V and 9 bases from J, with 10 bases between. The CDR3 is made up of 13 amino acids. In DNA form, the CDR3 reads TGTGCCAGCAGCTTAGAGGGGGATCGGCCCCAGCATTTT. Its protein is CASSLEGDRPQHF. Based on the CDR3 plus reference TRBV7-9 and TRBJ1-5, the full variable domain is DTGVSQNPRHKITKRGQNVTFRCDPISEHNRLYWYRQTLGQGPEFLTYFQNEAQLEKSRLLSDRFSAERPKGSFSTLEIQRTEQGDSAMYLCASSLEGDRPQHFGDGTRLSIL.

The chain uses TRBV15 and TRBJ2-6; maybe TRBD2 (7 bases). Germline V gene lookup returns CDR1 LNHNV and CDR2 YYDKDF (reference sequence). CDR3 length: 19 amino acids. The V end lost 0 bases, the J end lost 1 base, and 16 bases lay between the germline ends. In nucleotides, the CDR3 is TGTGCCACCAGCAGAGATTTGGGGGGGCTAGAGTCTGGGGCCAACGTCCTGACTTTC. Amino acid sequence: CATSRDLGGLESGANVLTF.

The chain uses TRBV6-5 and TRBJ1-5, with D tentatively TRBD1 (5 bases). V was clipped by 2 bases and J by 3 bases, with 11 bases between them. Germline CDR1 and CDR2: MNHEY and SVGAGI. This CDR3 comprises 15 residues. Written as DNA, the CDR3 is TGTGCCAGCAGTTACGGGAGGGGTCCCAATCAGCCCCAGCATTTT. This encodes CASSYGRGPNQPQHF.

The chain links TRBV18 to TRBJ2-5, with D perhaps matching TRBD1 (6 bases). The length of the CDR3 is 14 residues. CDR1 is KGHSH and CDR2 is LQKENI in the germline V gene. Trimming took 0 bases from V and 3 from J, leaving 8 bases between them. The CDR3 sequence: CASSPPPGEETQYF. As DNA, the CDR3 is TGTGCCAGCTCACCACCGCCAGGGGAAGAGACCCAGTACTTC.

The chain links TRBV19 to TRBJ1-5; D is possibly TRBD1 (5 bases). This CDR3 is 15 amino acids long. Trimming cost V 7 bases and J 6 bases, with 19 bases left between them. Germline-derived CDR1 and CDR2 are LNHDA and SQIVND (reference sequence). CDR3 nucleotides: TGTGCCAGTAATAGACGGGGAAGGAGGGGTCAGCCCCAGCATTTT. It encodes CASNRRGRRGQPQHF.

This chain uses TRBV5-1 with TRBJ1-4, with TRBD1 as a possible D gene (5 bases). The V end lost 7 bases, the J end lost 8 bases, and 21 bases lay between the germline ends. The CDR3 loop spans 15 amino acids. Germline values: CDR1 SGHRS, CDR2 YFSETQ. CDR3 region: CASGSQAGDGEKLFF. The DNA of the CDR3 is TGCGCCAGCGGATCTCAGGCGGGGGACGGAGAAAAACTGTTTTTT. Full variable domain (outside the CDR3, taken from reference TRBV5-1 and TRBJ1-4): KAGVTQTPRYLIKTRGQQVTLSCSPISGHRSVSWYQQTPGQGLQFLFEYFSETQRNKGNFPGRFSGRQFSNSRSEMNVSTLELGDSALYLCASGSQAGDGEKLFFGSGTQLSVL.

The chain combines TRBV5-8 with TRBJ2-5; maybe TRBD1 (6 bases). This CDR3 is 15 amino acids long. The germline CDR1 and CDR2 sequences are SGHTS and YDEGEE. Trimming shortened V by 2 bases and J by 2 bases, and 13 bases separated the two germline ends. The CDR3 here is CASSFGQIHQETQYF. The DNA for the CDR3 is TGTGCCAGCAGCTTCGGACAGATCCATCAAGAGACCCAGTACTTC. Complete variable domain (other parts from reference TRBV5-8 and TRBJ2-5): EAGVTQSPTHLIKTRGQQATLRCSPISGHTSVYWYQQALGLGLQFLLWYDEGEERNRGNFPPRFSGRQFPNYSSELNVNALELEDSALYLCASSFGQIHQETQYFGPGTRLLVL.

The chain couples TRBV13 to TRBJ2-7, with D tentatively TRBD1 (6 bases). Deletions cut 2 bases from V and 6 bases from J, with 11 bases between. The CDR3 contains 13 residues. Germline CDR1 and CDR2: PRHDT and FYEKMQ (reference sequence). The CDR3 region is CASSLSGVGEQYF. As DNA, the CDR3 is TGTGCCAGCAGCTTATCAGGGGTCGGCGAGCAGTACTTC. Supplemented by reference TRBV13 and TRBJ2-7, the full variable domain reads AAGVIQSPRHLIKEKRETATLKCYPIPRHDTVYWYQQGPGQDPQFLISFYEKMQSDKGSIPDRFSAQQFSDYHSELNMSSLELGDSALYFCASSLSGVGEQYFGPGTRLTVT.